Presented here are 3 T cell receptor beta chains from one specimen sequenced in a study of shared clonotypes between healthy human individuals. Here immunoSEQ multiplex PCR was the method, and the copy in TCRdb shows in-frame clones only, minus some. The table shows about 660,000 clones, with about 74% occurring only once. Sample: memory CD4+ T cells sorted from blood. Subset defined: CD45RA-negative fraction. Source of these receptors: a woman aged 25-40 years in good health.

This clone was seen only a few times. V usage is TRBV19 and J usage is TRBJ2-2, with 8 bases aligning to TRBD1. Trimming removed 4 bases from V and 5 bases from J; junction bases left unmatched: 12. Germline CDR1 and CDR2: LNHDA and SQIVND (reference sequence). This CDR3 spans 17 amino acids. This CDR3 is CASSRAGGASDTGELFF. The CDR3 region has the DNA TGTGCCAGTAGTAGGGCAGGGGGCGCTTCGGATACCGGGGAGCTGTTTTTT. Drawing the rest from reference TRBV19 and TRBJ2-2, the complete variable domain is DGGITQSPKYLFRKEGQNVTLSCEQNLNHDAMYWYRQDPGQGLRLIYYSQIVNDFQKGDIAEGYSVSREKKESFPLTVTSAQKNPTAFYLCASSRAGGASDTGELFFGEGSRLTVL.

The V call is TRBV7-9, the J call TRBJ2-2; D is uncertain. Trimming shortened V by 5 bases and J by 0 bases, and 10 bases separated the two germline ends. Germline V CDR1 and CDR2: SEHNR, FQNEAQ (reference sequence). The CDR3 totals 15 residues. The CDR3 coding sequence is TGTGCCAGCAGCGCGGTTAGTTCGAACACCGGGGAGCTGTTTTTT. As protein: CASSAVSSNTGELFF.

The chain is built from TRBV19 and TRBJ2-7; 9 bases align to TRBD2. Germline CDR1 is LNHDA and CDR2 is SQIVND (reference sequence). The CDR3 length is 16 residues. Losses at the gene ends were 2 bases for V and 6 bases for J; bases not matched to a gene: 11. In nucleotides, the CDR3 is TGTGCCAGTAGTATATTAGCGGGGGAGATGGGATCCGAGCAGTACTTC. This encodes CASSILAGEMGSEQYF.